The next 9 T cell receptor beta chains were all read from a single sample in a study of cytomegalovirus exposure and HLA in healthy donors. Amplification used 60 Vbeta primers and 13 Jbeta primers. Sequencing was performed with immunoSEQ multiplex PCR; in TCRdb, only in-frame clones are kept and a portion is missing. The data hold about 150,000 clones, with approximately 86% observed a single time. Sequenced input: PBMCs. The receptors stem from a woman in her late teens or twenties in good health and CMV-seronegative.

V and J are TRBV6-5 and TRBJ2-6, with a possible D match to TRBD1 (5 bases). There are 16 residues in the CDR3. Trimming took off 0 bases at V and 4 bases at J, with 10 bases between the two ends. The germline V gene encodes CDR1 MNHEY and CDR2 SVGAGI. The CDR3 protein is CASSYSSGSGANVLTF. The CDR3 nucleotides are TGTGCCAGCAGTTACTCATCAGGGTCCGGGGCCAACGTCCTGACTTTC.

The chain carries TRBV2 and TRBJ2-2, with 15 bases lining up with TRBD2. The germline V gene has CDR1 SNHLY and CDR2 FYNNEI. With V trimmed by 7 bases and J by 6 bases, 6 bases remained unmatched. The CDR3 contains 16 residues. The CDR3 coding sequence is TGTGCCAGCATGAGGACTAGCGGGAGGGGGGCCGGGGAGCTGTTTTTT. Translating gives CASMRTSGRGAGELFF.

The genes are TRBV5-4 and TRBJ2-7; tentatively, D is TRBD1 (7 bases). This CDR3 is 17 amino acids long. Trimming took off 0 bases at V and 6 bases at J, with 22 bases between the two ends. Germline CDR1 is SGHNT and CDR2 is YYREEE (reference sequence). Here the CDR3 DNA reads TGTGCCAGCAGCTTGGGTGGAGGGGGCGCTTTTTCGTTCGAGCAGTACTTC. The encoded protein is CASSLGGGGAFSFEQYF.

The V call is TRBV4-1, the J call TRBJ2-1; D gene uncertain. The CDR3 is made up of 11 amino acids. V lost 1 base, J lost 10 bases, and 5 bases lay in between. Germline CDR1 is MGHRA and CDR2 is YSYEKL. For the CDR3, the DNA is TGCGCCAGCAGCCAAGCGTTGGAGCAGTTCTTC. It codes for CASSQALEQFF.

CDR3 protein: CASSHPGGNYGYTF. The CDR3 DNA is TGTGCCAGCAGCCACCCAGGGGGCAACTATGGCTACACCTTC. V usage is TRBV6-6 and J usage is TRBJ1-2; 8 bases line up with TRBD1. The germline V gene has CDR1 MNHNY and CDR2 SVGAGI (reference sequence). Losses at the gene ends were 6 bases for V and 2 bases for J; bases not matched to a gene: 5. There are 14 residues in the CDR3.

This clone was observed a single time. In nucleotides, the CDR3 is TGTGCCACCAGCAGAGATGGGGGCCAGCCCCAGCATTTT. It codes for CATSRDGGQPQHF. The V gene is TRBV15, the J gene TRBJ1-5, with TRBD1 as a possible D gene (6 bases). Germline lookup yields CDR1 LNHNV and CDR2 YYDKDF (reference sequence). Trimming cost V 0 bases and J 7 bases, with 7 bases left between them. This CDR3 spans 13 amino acids.

The CDR3 here is CASSQQGIYEQYF. The CDR3 DNA reads as TGTGCCAGCAGCCAACAGGGTATCTACGAGCAGTACTTC. The chain links TRBV7-2 to TRBJ2-7; D possibly corresponds to TRBD1 (6 bases). CDR3 size: 13 residues. Germline V CDR1 and CDR2: SGHTA, FQGNSA. The V end lost 5 bases, the J end lost 3 bases, and 11 bases lay between the germline ends.

The V and J genes are TRBV27 and TRBJ1-4; D is ambiguous. CDR3 length: 15 residues. V lost 2 bases to trimming and J lost 1 base, with 8 bases between them. In germline, CDR1 is MNHEY, CDR2 SMNVEV (reference sequence). The CDR3 region is CASSLEGLTNEKLFF. The CDR3 DNA follows: TGTGCCAGCAGTTTAGAGGGATTAACTAATGAAAAACTGTTTTTT.

The chain employs TRBV7-3 and TRBJ2-1; 9 bases agree with TRBD2. J gave up 6 bases and V 3 bases, and 3 bases lay outside the gene matches. This CDR3 comprises 14 residues. Germline-derived CDR1 and CDR2 are SGHTA and FQGTGA. The CDR3 here is CASSLGGRGNEQFF. The CDR3 DNA follows: TGTGCCAGCAGCTTGGGCGGGAGGGGCAATGAGCAGTTCTTC.